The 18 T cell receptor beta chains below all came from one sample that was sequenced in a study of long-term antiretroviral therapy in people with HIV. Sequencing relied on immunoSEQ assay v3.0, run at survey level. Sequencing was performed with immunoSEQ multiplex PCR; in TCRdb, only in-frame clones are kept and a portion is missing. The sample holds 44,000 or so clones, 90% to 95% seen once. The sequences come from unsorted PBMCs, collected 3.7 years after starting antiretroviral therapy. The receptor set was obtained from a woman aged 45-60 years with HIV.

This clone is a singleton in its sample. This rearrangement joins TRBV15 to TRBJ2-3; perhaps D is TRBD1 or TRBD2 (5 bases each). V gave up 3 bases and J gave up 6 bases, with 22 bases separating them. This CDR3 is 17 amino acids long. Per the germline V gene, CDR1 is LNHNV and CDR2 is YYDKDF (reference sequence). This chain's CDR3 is CATSRDFNSRALDTQYF. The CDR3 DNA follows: TGTGCCACCAGCAGGGACTTTAATAGCAGGGCTTTGGATACGCAGTATTTT.

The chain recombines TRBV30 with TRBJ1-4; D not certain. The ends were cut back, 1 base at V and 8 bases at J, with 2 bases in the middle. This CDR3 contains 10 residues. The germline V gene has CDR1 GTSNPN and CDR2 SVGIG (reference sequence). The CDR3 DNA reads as TGTGCCTGGAGTGAAGAAAAACTGTTTTTT. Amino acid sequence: CAWSEEKLFF.

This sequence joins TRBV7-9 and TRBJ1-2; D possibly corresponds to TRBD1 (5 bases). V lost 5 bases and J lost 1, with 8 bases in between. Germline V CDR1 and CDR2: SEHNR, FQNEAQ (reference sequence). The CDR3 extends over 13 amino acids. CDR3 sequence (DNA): TGTGCCAGCAGCCGGGGCTATAACTATGGCTACACCTTC. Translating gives CASSRGYNYGYTF. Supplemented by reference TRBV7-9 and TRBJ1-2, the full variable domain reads DTGVSQNPRHKITKRGQNVTFRCDPISEHNRLYWYRQTLGQGPEFLTYFQNEAQLEKSRLLSDRFSAERPKGSFSTLEIQRTEQGDSAMYLCASSRGYNYGYTFGSGTRLTVV.

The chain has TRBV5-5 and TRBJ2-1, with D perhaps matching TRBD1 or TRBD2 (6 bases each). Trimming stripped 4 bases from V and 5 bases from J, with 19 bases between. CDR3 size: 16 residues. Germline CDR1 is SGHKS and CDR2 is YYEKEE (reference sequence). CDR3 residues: CASSDRGRDPNNEQFF. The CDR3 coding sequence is TGTGCCAGCAGCGACCGGGGGCGAGACCCCAACAATGAGCAGTTCTTC. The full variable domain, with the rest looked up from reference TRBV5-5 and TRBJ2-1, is DAGVTQSPTHLIKTRGQQVTLRCSPISGHKSVSWYQQVLGQGPQFIFQYYEKEERGRGNFPDRFSARQFPNYSSELNVNALLLGDSALYLCASSDRGRDPNNEQFFGPGTRLTVL.

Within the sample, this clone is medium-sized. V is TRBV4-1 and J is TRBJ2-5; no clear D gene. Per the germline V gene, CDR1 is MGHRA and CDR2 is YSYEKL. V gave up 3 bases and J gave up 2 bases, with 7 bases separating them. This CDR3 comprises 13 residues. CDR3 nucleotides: TGCGCCAGCAGCCACCAAGGGCAAGAGACCCAGTACTTC. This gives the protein CASSHQGQETQYF.

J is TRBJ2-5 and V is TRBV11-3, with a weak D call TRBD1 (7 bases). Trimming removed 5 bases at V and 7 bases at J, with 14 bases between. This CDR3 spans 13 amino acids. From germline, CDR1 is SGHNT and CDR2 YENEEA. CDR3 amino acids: CASSGRQGGTQYF. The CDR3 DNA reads TGTGCCAGCAGCGGTCGACAGGGAGGGACCCAGTACTTC.

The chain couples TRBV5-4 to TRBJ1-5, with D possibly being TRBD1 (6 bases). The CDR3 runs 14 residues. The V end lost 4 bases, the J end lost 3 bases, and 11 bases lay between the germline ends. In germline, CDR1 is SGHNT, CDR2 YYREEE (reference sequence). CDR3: CASSDWGLNQPQHF. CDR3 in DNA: TGTGCCAGCAGCGATTGGGGGCTCAATCAGCCCCAGCATTTT.

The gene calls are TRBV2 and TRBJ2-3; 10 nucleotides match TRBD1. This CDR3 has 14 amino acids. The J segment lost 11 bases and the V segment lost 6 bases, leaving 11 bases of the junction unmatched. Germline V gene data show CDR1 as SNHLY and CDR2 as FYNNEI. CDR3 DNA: TGTGCCAGCAGGGGGGGGACAGGGGTAGTCGGGCAGTATTTT. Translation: CASRGGTGVVGQYF.

In DNA form, the CDR3 reads TGTGCCAGCACCCCAAGCGGGCAAGAGACCCAGTACTTC. The encoded protein is CASTPSGQETQYF. The V call is TRBV6-5, the J call TRBJ2-5; possible D gene TRBD2, 6 bases. The CDR3 has 13 amino acids. CDR1 and CDR2 (germline): MNHEY, SVGAGI. Deletions cut 7 bases from V and 2 bases from J, with 11 bases between.

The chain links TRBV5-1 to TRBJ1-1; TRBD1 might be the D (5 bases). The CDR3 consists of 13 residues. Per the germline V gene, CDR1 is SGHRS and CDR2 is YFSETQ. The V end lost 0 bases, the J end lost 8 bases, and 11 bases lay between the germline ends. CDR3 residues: CASSLGVAGEAFF. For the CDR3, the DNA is TGCGCCAGCAGCTTGGGAGTTGCAGGGGAAGCTTTCTTT.

The CDR3 bases are TGTGCCACCAGCAGAGATTATTGGACAGCCCGCACAGATACGCAGTATTTT. The encoded protein is CATSRDYWTARTDTQYF. V is TRBV15 and J is TRBJ2-3, with D perhaps matching TRBD1 (6 bases). This CDR3 region has 17 residues. Trimming shortened V by 0 bases and J by 1 base, and 14 bases separated the two germline ends. Germline CDR1 is LNHNV and CDR2 is YYDKDF (reference sequence).

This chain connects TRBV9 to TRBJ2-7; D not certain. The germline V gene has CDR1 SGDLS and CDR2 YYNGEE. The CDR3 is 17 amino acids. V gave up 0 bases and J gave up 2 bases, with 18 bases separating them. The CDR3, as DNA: TGTGCCAGCAGCGTAGAGGGCACCCTGAATTCCCCCTACGAGCAGTACTTC. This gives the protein CASSVEGTLNSPYEQYF.

CDR3 in DNA: TGTGCCAGCAGCCGGGGCGTAATCATGAACACTGAAGCTTTCTTT. Protein: CASSRGVIMNTEAFF. The chain recombines TRBV11-2 with TRBJ1-1; D might be TRBD1 (5 bases). V lost 5 bases and J 0 bases, leaving 13 bases between the germline ends. CDR1 is SGHAT and CDR2 is FQNNGV in the germline V gene. The CDR3 consists of 15 residues. The full variable domain, completed using reference TRBV11-2 and TRBJ1-1, is EAGVAQSPRYKIIEKRQSVAFWCNPISGHATLYWYQQILGQGPKLLIQFQNNGVVDDSQLPKDRFSAERLKGVDSTLKIQPAKLEDSAVYLCASSRGVIMNTEAFFGQGTRLTVV.

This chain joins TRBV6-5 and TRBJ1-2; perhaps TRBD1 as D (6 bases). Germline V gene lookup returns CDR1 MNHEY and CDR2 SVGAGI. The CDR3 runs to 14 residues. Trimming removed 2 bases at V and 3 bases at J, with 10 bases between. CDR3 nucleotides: TGTGCCAGCAGTTACATCGGGGGCGACTATGGCTACACCTTC. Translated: CASSYIGGDYGYTF.

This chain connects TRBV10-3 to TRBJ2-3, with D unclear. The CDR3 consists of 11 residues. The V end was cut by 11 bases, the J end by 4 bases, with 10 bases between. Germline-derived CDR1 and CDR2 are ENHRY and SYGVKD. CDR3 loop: CASKIADTQYF. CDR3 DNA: TGTGCCTCGAAGATCGCAGATACGCAGTATTTT.

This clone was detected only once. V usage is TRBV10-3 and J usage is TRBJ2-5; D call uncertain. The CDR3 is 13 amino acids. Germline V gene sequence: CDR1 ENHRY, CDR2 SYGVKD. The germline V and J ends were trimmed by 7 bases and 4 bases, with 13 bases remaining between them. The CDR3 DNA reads TGTGCCATCACAAGTAGACCGACAGAGACCCAGTACTTC. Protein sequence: CAITSRPTETQYF.

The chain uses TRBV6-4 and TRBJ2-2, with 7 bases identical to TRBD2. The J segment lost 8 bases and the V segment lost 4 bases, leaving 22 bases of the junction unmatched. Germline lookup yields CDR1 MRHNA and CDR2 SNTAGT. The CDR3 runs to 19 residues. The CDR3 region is CASSVLPGEGGEVLGELFF. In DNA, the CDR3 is TGTGCCAGCAGTGTGCTACCGGGGGAGGGAGGGGAGGTGTTAGGGGAGCTGTTTTTT.

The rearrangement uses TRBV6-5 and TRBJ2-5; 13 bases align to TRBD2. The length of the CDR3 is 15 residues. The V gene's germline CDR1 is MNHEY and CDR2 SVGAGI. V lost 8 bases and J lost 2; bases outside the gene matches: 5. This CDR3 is CASGKTSGGQETQYF. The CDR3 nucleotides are TGTGCCAGCGGGAAGACTAGCGGGGGGCAAGAGACCCAGTACTTC.